This T cell receptor (beta chain) originates from a study of blood T cell repertoires in COVID-19. About the study: Whether acute or convalescent, the COVID-19 samples came from the United States, Italy and Spain.

Per the original data handling: Estimation of nucleated cell counts was performed using reference gene primer amplification. Sequencing was performed with immunoSEQ multiplex PCR; in TCRdb, only in-frame clones are kept and a portion is missing. That table gives V, J and clone size, and the DNA gave D and trimming. This table has about 200,000 clones, about nine tenths appearing once. Per the germline V gene, CDR1 is ENHRY and CDR2 is SYGVKD. Trimming removed 4 bases at V and 1 base at J, with 10 bases between. This CDR3 comprises 14 residues. The clonotype comes from a woman aged 70-85 years with acute or convalescent COVID-19. The sequenced sample consisted of peripheral blood. The rearrangement joins TRBV10-3 to TRBJ1-1; tentative D call: TRBD1 (5 bases). The CDR3 DNA sequence: TGTGCCATCAGTGTTGGGGGGAAGAACACTGAAGCTTTCTTT. Encoded protein: CAISVGGKNTEAFF.